The rows below give T cell receptor beta chains drawn from one sample of a study of blood T cell repertoires in COVID-19. Data came from immunoSEQ multiplex PCR; TCRdb stores just in-frame clones and leaves some out. The sample holds over 120,000 clones, 78% seen once. Material: peripheral blood. The receptors were sampled from a woman aged 60 to 75 with acute or convalescent COVID-19. Both conserved end residues are part of each CDR3. D genes are given only for firm matches. A row's size may be missing; if present it is once, few, many or a size class.

clone_size	d_call	v_call	j_call	cdr3_aa	cdr3_nt
.	.	TRBV7-8	TRBJ2-2	CASTYRGTGELFF	TGTGCCAGCACCTATCGGGGGACCGGGGAGCTGTTTTTT
.	TRBD2	TRBV7-9	TRBJ2-2	CASSFSPGLAATGELFF	TGTGCCAGCAGCTTTTCTCCGGGACTAGCTGCCACCGGGGAGCTGTTTTTT
.	.	TRBV4-1	TRBJ1-1	CASSPVARNTEAFF	TGCGCCAGCAGCCCTGTAGCCCGGAACACTGAAGCTTTCTTT
many	.	TRBV19	TRBJ1-2	CASSLIGALGYTF	TGTGCCAGTAGTTTAATAGGAGCGTTAGGCTACACCTTC
.	TRBD2	TRBV27	TRBJ2-7	CASRRLAGATYEQYF	TGTGCCAGCCGGAGACTAGCGGGAGCGACCTACGAGCAGTACTTC
.	.	TRBV3-1/TRBV3-2	TRBJ1-5	CASSQGQNNQPQHF	TGTGCCAGCAGCCAAGGGCAGAACAATCAGCCCCAGCATTTT
.	.	TRBV4-1	TRBJ2-2	CASSQDQGSGELFF	TGCGCCAGCAGCCAAGATCAGGGTTCCGGGGAGCTGTTTTTT
.	TRBD1	TRBV9	TRBJ1-2	CASSRQGGNYGYTF	TGTGCCAGCAGCCGACAGGGGGGTAACTATGGCTACACCTTC
.	TRBD1	TRBV5-6	TRBJ1-5	CASSLSFGDRGASPQHF	TGTGCCAGCAGCTTGTCCTTTGGGGACAGGGGCGCCTCGCCCCAGCATTTT
once	TRBD1	TRBV28	TRBJ1-2	CASSWGQAANYGYTF	TGTGCCAGCAGTTGGGGACAGGCTGCTAACTATGGCTACACCTTC
.	TRBD1	TRBV27	TRBJ2-3	CASEARTGGYTDTQYF	TGTGCCAGCGAAGCCAGGACAGGGGGTTACACAGATACGCAGTATTTT
.	TRBD2	TRBV3-1/TRBV3-2	TRBJ2-7	CASSQKTSGRTYEQYF	TGTGCCAGCAGCCAAAAAACTAGCGGGAGGACCTACGAGCAGTACTTC
.	.	TRBV27	TRBJ2-7	CASSLGLATEQYF	TGTGCCAGCAGTTTGGGGCTAGCGACCGAGCAGTACTTC
.	TRBD2	TRBV11-2	TRBJ2-3	CASSLDSASGKTDTQYF	TGTGCCAGCAGCTTAGATTCCGCTAGCGGGAAAACAGATACGCAGTATTTT
.	TRBD1	TRBV2	TRBJ2-1	CASSLAGTGRNEQFF	TGTGCCAGCAGTCTCGCCGGGACAGGGAGGAATGAGCAGTTCTTC
.	.	TRBV7-8	TRBJ1-1	CASSPSTEAFF	TGTGCCAGCAGCCCCAGCACTGAAGCTTTCTTT
.	.	TRBV11-3	TRBJ2-1	CASSHVAPRGFF	TGTGCCAGCAGCCACGTAGCACCACGCGGGTTCTTC
.	TRBD1	TRBV6-4	TRBJ2-2	CASRGQGAAGELFF	TGTGCCAGCAGGGGACAGGGAGCGGCCGGGGAGCTGTTTTTT
once	TRBD2	TRBV12-5	TRBJ2-1	CASGGSGNSYNEQFF	TGTGCTAGTGGAGGGAGCGGGAACTCCTACAATGAGCAGTTCTTC
once	.	TRBV20-1	TRBJ1-2	CSASNADNYGYTF	TGCAGTGCTAGTAACGCGGATAACTATGGCTACACCTTC
.	.	TRBV9	TRBJ1-1	CASSETDTEAFF	TGTGCCAGCAGCGAAACGGACACTGAAGCTTTCTTT
.	.	TRBV6-5	TRBJ1-5	CASNSAQPQHF	TGTGCCAGCAATTCCGCGCAGCCCCAGCATTTT
.	TRBD1	TRBV5-6	TRBJ1-1	CASSPAYRGGTEAFF	TGTGCCAGCAGCCCCGCCTACAGGGGCGGGACTGAAGCTTTCTTT
few	.	TRBV28	TRBJ2-7	CASSLGTDYEQYF	TGTGCCAGCAGTTTAGGGACTGACTACGAGCAGTACTTC
.	.	TRBV7-9	TRBJ2-3	CASSPTGDTQYF	TGTGCCAGCAGCCCTACGGGGGATACGCAGTATTTT
few	TRBD1	TRBV28	TRBJ1-5	CASSLPGQGFIGDQPQHF	TGTGCCAGCAGCCTCCCCGGACAGGGTTTCATTGGCGATCAGCCCCAGCATTTT
.	TRBD2	TRBV27	TRBJ2-1	CASSPPGLAALRGYNEQFF	TGTGCCAGCAGTCCACCCGGACTAGCGGCCCTGAGGGGCTACAATGAGCAGTTCTTC
.	.	TRBV6-2/TRBV6-3	TRBJ2-7	CASSSPRTGNSYEQYF	TGTGCCAGCAGTTCCCCCCGTACGGGAAACTCCTACGAGCAGTACTTC
.	.	TRBV18	TRBJ1-2	CASSPAGANYGYTF	TGTGCCAGCTCGCCAGCAGGGGCTAACTATGGCTACACCTTC
.	TRBD1	TRBV15	TRBJ2-2	CATSRDFRQGANTGELFF	TGTGCCACCAGCAGAGATTTTCGACAGGGCGCGAACACCGGGGAGCTGTTTTTT
.	TRBD1	TRBV5-1	TRBJ2-7	CASSPSLGQSQQYF	TGCGCCAGCAGCCCATCCCTGGGACAGAGCCAGCAGTACTTC
.	TRBD1	TRBV3-1/TRBV3-2	TRBJ1-1	CASSQDRGTGRFGTEAFF	TGTGCCAGCAGCCAAGACAGAGGGACAGGGAGGTTTGGCACTGAAGCTTTCTTT
.	.	TRBV5-1	TRBJ1-3	CASSLGGPGNTIYF	TGCGCCAGCAGCTTGGGGGGGCCTGGAAACACCATATATTTT
.	.	TRBV29-1	TRBJ2-1	CSVEDLANEQFF	TGCAGCGTTGAAGATCTAGCAAATGAGCAGTTCTTC
.	.	TRBV7-2	TRBJ2-7	CASSLWLRGSDEQYF	TGTGCCAGCAGCTTATGGTTAAGGGGATCCGACGAGCAGTACTTC
few	.	TRBV27	TRBJ1-4	CASSSRRGGEKLFF	TGTGCCAGCAGTTCCCGGAGGGGTGGGGAAAAACTGTTTTTT
.	.	TRBV5-1	TRBJ2-2	CASSSGNTGELFF	TGCGCCAGCAGCTCAGGAAACACCGGGGAGCTGTTTTTT
.	.	TRBV7-2	TRBJ2-1	CASTRERVNEQFF	TGTGCCAGCACTAGGGAGCGGGTGAATGAGCAGTTCTTC
once	.	TRBV7-2	TRBJ2-7	CASSFFYGNEQYF	TGTGCCAGCAGCTTTTTTTACGGGAACGAGCAGTACTTC
.	.	TRBV5-4	TRBJ2-3	CASRAEVSTDTQYF	TGTGCCAGCAGAGCGGAAGTTAGCACAGATACGCAGTATTTT
.	TRBD1	TRBV30	TRBJ1-2	CAWSIQEGASGYTF	TGTGCCTGGAGTATCCAAGAGGGGGCGTCCGGCTACACCTTC
.	TRBD2	TRBV19	TRBJ2-3	CASSIGAGTKEYF	TGTGCCAGTAGTATAGGGGCCGGGACTAAAGAGTATTTT
.	.	TRBV30	TRBJ2-6	CAWSIGGNVLTF	TGTGCCTGGAGCATCGGGGGCAACGTCCTGACTTTC
.	TRBD2	TRBV27	TRBJ2-7	CASSLGTSGSYEQYF	TGTGCCAGCAGTCTGGGGACTAGCGGCTCCTACGAGCAGTACTTC
.	.	TRBV19	TRBJ2-5	CASSIRREGVETQYF	TGTGCCAGTAGTATCAGAAGGGAAGGGGTAGAGACCCAGTACTTC
.	TRBD1	TRBV7-9	TRBJ1-3	CASSFHVQGDGNTIYF	TGTGCCAGCAGCTTCCATGTGCAGGGGGACGGAAACACCATATATTTT
.	.	TRBV7-9	TRBJ1-1	CASSLAAATGAFF	TGTGCCAGCAGCTTAGCGGCGGCAACCGGGGCTTTCTTT
.	TRBD2	TRBV5-6	TRBJ2-7	CASSLDKTSGYYEQYF	TGTGCCAGCAGCTTGGATAAGACTAGCGGATACTACGAGCAGTACTTC
.	TRBD1	TRBV4-1	TRBJ1-3	CASSRQGGQGFSGNTIYF	TGCGCCAGCAGCCGCCAAGGAGGACAGGGGTTCTCTGGAAACACCATATATTTT
once	TRBD1	TRBV18	TRBJ1-1	CASATGVNTEAFF	TGTGCCAGCGCGACAGGGGTGAACACTGAAGCTTTCTTT
.	TRBD2	TRBV6-5	TRBJ2-7	CASSLLAGGLYEQYF	TGTGCCAGCAGTTTACTAGCGGGAGGACTCTACGAGCAGTACTTC
once	TRBD1	TRBV7-2	TRBJ1-4	CASSSRQGANEKLFF	TGTGCCAGCAGCTCCCGACAGGGGGCGAATGAAAAACTGTTTTTT
.	.	TRBV19	TRBJ1-6	CASSIAGQRYNSPLHF	TGTGCCAGTAGTATCGCCGGCCAGCGCTATAATTCACCCCTCCACTTT